Presented here are 24 T cell receptor beta chains from one specimen sequenced in a study of blood T cell repertoires in COVID-19. TCRdb's table, derived via immunoSEQ multiplex PCR, lists solely in-frame clones and lacks some. The table records 150,000 or so clones, about 84% of them present only once. The specimen sequenced was PBMCs or T cells enriched from blood (not recorded which). The source is a man aged 45-65 years who had recovered from COVID-19.

The chain links TRBV10-3 to TRBJ1-1; D gene unclear. The CDR3 is 18 amino acids. The V gene's germline CDR1 is ENHRY and CDR2 SYGVKD. Trimming cost V 0 bases and J 0 bases, with 17 bases left between them. In DNA, the CDR3 is TGTGCCATCAGTGAGTCGCGGATATGGTATTCGGTGAACACTGAAGCTTTCTTT. Translating gives CAISESRIWYSVNTEAFF.

The rearrangement links TRBV18 to TRBJ1-6; 9 bases match TRBD1. Per germline, CDR1 KGHSH and CDR2 LQKENI. The junction had 10 bases not matched to a gene; V was cut back by 6 bases and J by 10 bases. This CDR3 contains 15 residues. CDR3 coding DNA: TGTGCCAGCTCCGTCGGGACAGGGAAGGGATCACCCCTCCACTTT. Its protein product is CASSVGTGKGSPLHF.

The chain carries TRBV4-1 and TRBJ1-5; D perhaps matches TRBD1 (6 bases). Germline V lookup: CDR1 MGHRA, CDR2 YSYEKL. V lost 1 base to trimming and J lost 4 bases, with 11 bases between them. The CDR3 length is 15 residues. The CDR3 region has the DNA TGCGCCAGCAGCCAAGTTGGGGGCCGGAATCAGCCCCAGCATTTT. Residues: CASSQVGGRNQPQHF.

CDR3 nucleotides: TGTGCCGCCCGGGAGGCAGGGACCAGGCGGACCCAGTACTTC. Protein product: CAAREAGTRRTQYF. V gene TRBV5-6 combines with J gene TRBJ2-5, with TRBD2 matching 7 bases. Trimming took 10 bases from V and 7 from J; bases not matched to a gene: 16. Looked up from germline, CDR1 is SGHDT and CDR2 is YYEEEE. CDR3 length equals 14 residues.

V gene TRBV5-1 combines with J gene TRBJ2-7; D call uncertain. V dropped 0 bases and J dropped 0 bases, with 7 bases sitting between them. The CDR3 has 14 amino acids. The germline V gene encodes CDR1 SGHRS and CDR2 YFSETQ. CDR3 sequence: CASSLGQDSYEQYF. The DNA of the CDR3 is TGCGCCAGCAGCTTGGGGCAGGACTCCTACGAGCAGTACTTC.

The V call is TRBV7-2, the J call TRBJ1-4, with D unresolved. Trimming pared 2 bases from V and 4 bases from J, leaving 20 bases between. Germline CDR1 and CDR2: SGHTA and FQGNSA. The CDR3 length is 18 residues. The CDR3 DNA is TGTGCCAGCAGCTTACGACCCGGCCCGCGGGCCGGTAATGAAAAACTGTTTTTT. Its translation: CASSLRPGPRAGNEKLFF.

V gene TRBV9 combines with J gene TRBJ1-6, with 10 positions matching TRBD1. Trimming at V came to 2 bases and at J to 10 bases, leaving 18 bases not matched to a gene. This CDR3 region has 19 residues. Germline values: CDR1 SGDLS, CDR2 YYNGEE. The CDR3, as DNA: TGTGCCAGCAGCGTGAAACCGGGACAGGGGATTGAAACGAGGTCACCCCTCCACTTT. As protein: CASSVKPGQGIETRSPLHF. Based on the CDR3 plus reference TRBV9 and TRBJ1-6, the full variable domain is DSGVTQTPKHLITATGQRVTLRCSPRSGDLSVYWYQQSLDQGLQFLIQYYNGEERAKGNILERFSAQQFPDLHSELNLSSLELGDSALYFCASSVKPGQGIETRSPLHFGNGTRLTVT.

This clone was observed once. The V and J genes are TRBV7-9 and TRBJ2-2, with TRBD1 matching over 7 bases. The ends lost 4 bases at V and 5 bases at J; junction bases unmatched: 7. The CDR3 consists of 15 residues. The germline gives CDR1 SEHNR, CDR2 FQNEAQ (reference sequence). This chain's CDR3 is CASSWKGAGTGELFF. The CDR3 DNA reads TGTGCCAGCAGCTGGAAGGGGGCCGGGACCGGGGAGCTGTTTTTT.

J is TRBJ1-2 and V is TRBV9, with 8 positions matching TRBD1. The V and J ends lost 4 bases and 4 bases, in that order; junction bases with no gene match: 6. Germline-derived CDR1 and CDR2 are SGDLS and YYNGEE. The CDR3 spans 14 residues. Here the CDR3 reads CASSLGTGLYGYTF. The DNA for the CDR3 is TGTGCCAGCAGCTTAGGGACAGGCCTCTATGGCTACACCTTC.

This chain uses TRBV5-1 with TRBJ1-2; 10 positions match TRBD1. The V gene end was trimmed by 0 bases and the J gene end by 5 bases; junction bases not matched to a gene: 4. CDR3 length: 15 residues. Germline-derived CDR1 and CDR2 are SGHRS and YFSETQ. The CDR3 spells CASSLGQGALYGYTF. CDR3 coding DNA: TGCGCCAGCAGCTTGGGACAGGGGGCGCTTTATGGCTACACCTTC.

The chain joins TRBV11-3 to TRBJ2-5, with 8 bases lining up with TRBD2. CDR3 length equals 15 residues. Germline-derived CDR1 and CDR2 are SGHNT and YENEEA. J lost 9 bases, V lost 3 bases, and 12 bases had no gene match. CDR3 nucleotides: TGTGCCAGCAGCTTCTGGTACGGGGGGGGATTAGCCCAGTACTTC. It is translated as CASSFWYGGGLAQYF. Full variable domain (rest looked up from reference TRBV11-3 and TRBJ2-5): EAGVVQSPRYKIIEKKQPVAFWCNPISGHNTLYWYLQNLGQGPELLIRYENEEAVDDSQLPKDRFSAERLKGVDSTLKIQPAELGDSAVYLCASSFWYGGGLAQYFGPGTRLLVL.

This sequence joins TRBV6-5 and TRBJ1-1, with a tentative D call TRBD1 (6 bases). Trimming shortened V by 11 bases and J by 3 bases, and 13 bases separated the two germline ends. Germline-derived CDR1 and CDR2 are MNHEY and SVGAGI. The CDR3 runs to 12 residues. CDR3 amino acids: CAATRGDTEAFF. CDR3 in DNA: TGTGCCGCCACCAGGGGTGACACTGAAGCTTTCTTT.

The V and J genes are TRBV4-1 and TRBJ2-3; D call uncertain. The CDR3 contains 14 residues. The V gene lost 1 base and the J gene lost 1 base, with 6 bases spanning the gap. CDR1 and CDR2 from the germline V gene are MGHRA and YSYEKL. The CDR3 DNA sequence: TGCGCCAGCAGCCAAGGAACAGGCACAGATACGCAGTATTTT. Translating it yields CASSQGTGTDTQYF.

V and J are TRBV2 and TRBJ2-7, with D perhaps matching TRBD2 (6 bases). CDR1 SNHLY and CDR2 FYNNEI come from the germline V gene. The CDR3 consists of 13 residues. V was shortened by 5 bases and J by 6 bases, with 14 bases between the two germline ends. CDR3 in amino acids: CASSKNWGVEQYF. CDR3 nucleotide sequence: TGTGCCAGCAGTAAAAACTGGGGGGTCGAGCAGTACTTC.

The chain carries TRBV4-2 and TRBJ2-5, with 10 bases that match TRBD2. Germline CDR1 is LGHNA and CDR2 is YNFKEQ. The CDR3 consists of 16 residues. V dropped 2 bases and J dropped 5; count of bases not matched to a gene: 8. CDR3: CASSQQERGGRETQYF. DNA for the CDR3: TGTGCCAGCAGCCAACAAGAGCGGGGGGGCCGCGAGACCCAGTACTTC.

The chain links TRBV3-1 (or the pseudogene TRBV3-2) to TRBJ1-3; no definite D call. Germline V gene sequence: CDR1 LGHDT, CDR2 YNNKEL (reference sequence). Between the trimmed V and J ends, which lost 3 bases and 0 bases, there was a span of 15 bases. CDR3 size: 17 residues. The CDR3 DNA reads TGTGCCAGCAGCCAGTACCAGGCAAAGACCTCTGGAAACACCATATATTTT. It translates to CASSQYQAKTSGNTIYF.

The sample holds one count of this clone. This sequence joins TRBV7-3 and TRBJ1-2; D uncertain. CDR3 length: 14 amino acids. Germline CDR1 reads SGHTA; CDR2 reads FQGTGA. The V and J ends lost 3 bases and 5 bases respectively, with 13 bases between them. This chain's CDR3 is CASSFDEGGYGYTF. The CDR3 coding sequence is TGTGCCAGCAGCTTCGATGAGGGCGGTTATGGCTACACCTTC.

The chain employs TRBV6-5 and TRBJ2-1; 8 positions match TRBD2. CDR1 MNHEY and CDR2 SVGAGI come from the germline V gene. The CDR3 totals 14 residues. Unmatched junction bases numbered 6, after V lost 6 bases and J lost 5 bases. Written as DNA, the CDR3 is TGTGCCAGCAGACCGGGGGGGATAAACAATGAGCAGTTCTTC. Its protein product is CASRPGGINNEQFF.

The chain joins TRBV29-1 to TRBJ2-3; the match to TRBD2 covers 14 bases. This CDR3 has 15 residues. The V segment lost 3 bases and the J segment 2 bases; nucleotides outside the gene matches: 1. Germline-derived CDR1 and CDR2 are SQVTM and ANQGSEA. The CDR3 region is CSVEGLAGVTDTQYF. The CDR3 DNA reads as TGCAGCGTTGAGGGACTAGCGGGGGTCACAGATACGCAGTATTTT.

The V call is TRBV3-1 (or the pseudogene TRBV3-2), the J call TRBJ1-1; D ambiguous. The CDR3 is made up of 16 amino acids. The ends were cut back, 4 bases at V and 3 bases at J, with 18 bases in the middle. Germline V lookup: CDR1 LGHDT, CDR2 YNNKEL (reference sequence). The CDR3: CASSPKGVPRDTEAFF. The CDR3 nucleotides read TGTGCCAGCAGCCCTAAGGGTGTGCCGAGGGACACTGAAGCTTTCTTT.

J is TRBJ1-2 and V is TRBV2; 8 bases line up with TRBD1. Germline assignment: CDR1 SNHLY and CDR2 FYNNEI. J lost 8 bases, V lost 2 bases, and 10 bases had no gene match. CDR3 length: 15 residues. The CDR3 nucleotides read TGTGCCAGCAGTGAAAGGCACAGGGGGTTGAGAGGCTACACCTTC. Protein: CASSERHRGLRGYTF.

This chain connects TRBV19 to TRBJ2-7, with a tentative D call TRBD2 (6 bases). Trimming took 1 base from V and 3 from J, leaving 16 bases between them. CDR1 is LNHDA, CDR2 SQIVND, per germline (reference sequence). The CDR3 is 16 amino acids. The CDR3 DNA reads as TGTGCCAGTAGTATAGGAGGGCGGGAAGGATACTACGAGCAGTACTTC. Protein sequence: CASSIGGREGYYEQYF.

This clone is a singleton in its sample. The chain carries TRBV4-3 and TRBJ1-2; 7 bases line up with TRBD1. Per the germline V gene, CDR1 is LGHNA and CDR2 is YSLEER. This CDR3 spans 14 amino acids. V lost 6 bases and J lost 6; bases outside the gene matches: 10. CDR3 bases: TGCGCCAGCAGAAGACAGGGACTGGGACATGGCTACACCTTC. Encoded protein: CASRRQGLGHGYTF.

CDR3 residues: CASRPGLAGELRPDTQYF. CDR3 coding DNA: TGCGCCAGCAGGCCAGGACTAGCGGGGGAATTAAGGCCAGATACGCAGTATTTT. This chain joins TRBV4-1 and TRBJ2-3; 13 bases match TRBD2. V lost 6 bases to trimming and J lost 4 bases; unmatched junction nucleotides: 13. The V gene's germline CDR1 is MGHRA and CDR2 YSYEKL. The CDR3 loop spans 18 amino acids.